Listed below are T cell receptor beta chains from one sample, sequenced in a study of memory B cells and T cells in multiple sclerosis. No cognate antigen is known for these TCRs. Repertoires were generated with immunoSEQ multiplex PCR, while TCRdb's copy carries only in-frame clones and drops some. Here the sample spans some 11,000 clones, roughly 86% being singletons. Sequencing used PBMCs from blood kept in culture. The receptors were sampled from a human donor with multiple sclerosis. CDR3s include the opening cysteine and the closing phenylalanine or tryptophan. A D gene is named only where the DNA matches it firmly.

v_gene	j_gene	d_gene	CDR3aa	CDR3nt
TRBV6-6	TRBJ2-1	NA	CASHKTGYNEQFF	TGTGCCAGCCACAAAACAGGATACAATGAGCAGTTCTTC
TRBV5-1	TRBJ2-2	TRBD2	CASSLTSSGKTGELFF	TGCGCCAGCAGCTTGACGTCCAGCGGGAAAACCGGGGAGCTGTTTTTT
TRBV6-5	TRBJ1-2	NA	CASTANHLYGYTF	TGTGCCTCGACAGCTAACCACCTCTATGGCTACACCTTC
TRBV9	TRBJ2-5	NA	CASSVGVQVETQYF	TGTGCCAGCAGCGTAGGGGTACAGGTAGAGACCCAGTACTTC
TRBV5-4	TRBJ2-3	TRBD2	CASRPGGLGTDTQYF	TGTGCCAGCAGGCCGGGGGGGTTAGGCACAGATACGCAGTATTTT
TRBV14	TRBJ1-1	TRBD1	CASSSTRDSKNTEAFF	TGTGCCAGCAGCTCTACCCGGGACAGCAAAAACACTGAAGCTTTCTTT
TRBV28	TRBJ1-2	TRBD1	CASLKGSQGARGYTF	TGTGCCAGCCTTAAGGGGTCGCAGGGGGCGCGGGGCTACACCTTC
TRBV2	TRBJ2-7	NA	CASSPGTPTGEQYF	TGTGCCAGCAGCCCAGGGACACCAACGGGGGAGCAGTACTTC
TRBV5-6	TRBJ2-5	NA	CASSFRKLAGETQYF	TGTGCCAGCAGCTTTAGGAAACTAGCCGGGGAGACCCAGTACTTC
TRBV7-9	TRBJ1-1	NA	CASNEGGPGENTEAFF	TGTGCCAGCAACGAGGGGGGCCCAGGGGAAAACACTGAAGCTTTCTTT
TRBV11-2	TRBJ2-7	TRBD2	CASSLGWDRGLAGVYEQYF	TGTGCCAGCAGCTTAGGGTGGGACAGAGGACTAGCGGGAGTCTACGAGCAGTACTTC
TRBV7-9	TRBJ1-5	NA	CASSFGDQPQHF	TGTGCCAGCAGCTTTGGGGATCAGCCCCAGCATTTT